The entry below describes one T cell receptor beta chain. The CDR3 spans 13 residues. Trimming cost V 5 bases and J 0 bases, with 7 bases left between them. Germline-derived CDR1 and CDR2 are MNHEY and SMNVEV (reference sequence). This sample is part of a study of cytomegalovirus exposure and HLA in healthy donors. Researchers ran the PCR with 60 Vbeta and 13 Jbeta primers. Produced via immunoSEQ multiplex PCR; TCRdb's table is partial and in-frame only. The sample has about 210,000 clones, around 80% seen once; the top ten hold roughly 6%. Specimen: PBMCs. The V gene is TRBV27, the J gene TRBJ1-2, with D tentatively TRBD1 (5 bases). The TCR sequence derives from a middle-aged man in good health and CMV-seropositive. In DNA form, the CDR3 reads TGTGCCAGCAGTCAGGGTCCTAACTATGGCTACACCTTC. Amino acids: CASSQGPNYGYTF.